This TCR beta chain was retrieved from a study of blood T cell repertoires in COVID-19. Overall study context: From T cells, B-cell-depleted T cells, or PBMCs came the material, which was cDNA or gDNA.

Here immunoSEQ multiplex PCR was the method, and the copy in TCRdb shows in-frame clones only, minus some. This sample has 200,000 or so clones, with around 84% found just once. Trimming removed 2 bases from V and 13 bases from J; junction bases left unmatched: 5. The germline CDR1 and CDR2 sequences are SGHTA and FQGNSA. The CDR3 contains 12 residues. Only one count was recorded for this clone. Sequencing was carried out using peripheral blood. J is TRBJ2-1 and V is TRBV7-2; 7 nucleotides match TRBD2. This sequence was found in a human donor in a cohort sampled during active COVID-19. CDR3 region: CASSLSGVKQFF. The CDR3 nucleotides read TGTGCCAGCAGCTTAAGCGGGGTAAAACAGTTCTTC.